This T cell receptor (beta chain) was identified during a study of T cell clonality in common variable immunodeficiency. Points from the study as a whole: Common variable immunodeficiency TCR beta sequences reportedly had fewer deletions and N-nucleotide insertions. CVID patient heterogeneity limited repertoire-clinical complication correlations.

Per the germline V gene, CDR1 is SEHNR and CDR2 is FQNEAQ (reference sequence). CDR3 length equals 12 residues. CVID subjects were neither ill nor on immunomodulatory or immunosuppressive medication at sampling. There are a few counts of this clone. Its target is unknown. A junction boundary mismatches the germline segment, possibly from a read error. The CDR3 is cut off 3 residues early in the read; its end comes from the germline J gene. Sequencing input was equivalent genomic DNA from CVID and controls. TCRdb keeps only in-frame clones here, not all; method: immunoSEQ multiplex PCR. The data show roughly 20,000 clones, with none appearing a single time.

This chain connects TRBV7-9 to TRBJ2-7; D possibly corresponds to TRBD2 (6 bases). The source is a human donor with common variable immunodeficiency. The sample was peripheral blood mononuclear cells. CDR3 loop: CSSSRLVYEQYF. The sequenced CDR3 bases are TGTTCCAGCAGCCGACTAGTATACGAG.